The 23 T cell receptor beta chains below all came from one sample that was sequenced in a study of blood T cell repertoires in COVID-19 (TCRdb year 2020). Libraries came from the immunoSEQ multiplex PCR assay. TCRdb provides this immuneACCESS table in a form limited to in-frame rearrangements. Some clones are lacking; in checked studies, under half of them reflect an unresolved V gene, and why the rest are absent is not known. Here the sample has about 240,000 clones; 86% occur a single time. The top ten clones comprise 10% to 15% of the sample. Sequenced sample: peripheral blood. The receptors were sampled from an elderly man with acute or convalescent COVID-19.

In this sample, this clone turned up a few times. The genes are TRBV10-1 and TRBJ2-3; 7 nucleotides match TRBD2. V dropped 8 bases and J dropped 5; count of bases not matched to a gene: 10. This CDR3 has 14 residues. Per the germline V gene, CDR1 is WNHNN and CDR2 is SYGVQD (reference sequence). CDR3 coding DNA: TGCGCCAGCGGGTCTAGCGGTTCGAGAGATACGCAGTATTTT. Residues: CASGSSGSRDTQYF.

This clone was counted once. The V and J genes are TRBV19 and TRBJ1-1, with D maybe TRBD1 (5 bases). V lost 6 bases to trimming and J lost 3 bases, with 11 bases between them. Germline CDR1 is LNHDA and CDR2 is SQIVND (reference sequence). This CDR3 comprises 13 residues. The CDR3 DNA sequence: TGTGCCAGTAGCGGGGGGATTTACACTGAAGCTTTCTTT. It is translated as CASSGGIYTEAFF. The entire variable domain, with the rest obtained from reference TRBV19 and TRBJ1-1, is as follows: DGGITQSPKYLFRKEGQNVTLSCEQNLNHDAMYWYRQDPGQGLRLIYYSQIVNDFQKGDIAEGYSVSREKKESFPLTVTSAQKNPTAFYLCASSGGIYTEAFFGQGTRLTVV.

Regarding this clone: Other DNA sequences in this sample translate to the same CDR3. CDR3 sequence reads: CASSRTGGTEAFF. CDR3 bases: TGTGCCAGCAGCCGCACAGGGGGTACTGAAGCTTTCTTT. The chain employs TRBV3-1 (or the pseudogene TRBV3-2) and TRBJ1-1; 8 positions match TRBD1. The CDR3 totals 13 residues. Germline V CDR1 and CDR2: LGHDT, YNNKEL (reference sequence). V shed 4 bases, J shed 5 bases, and the junction held 3 bases outside the gene matches.

The rearrangement links TRBV7-2 to TRBJ1-2, with a tentative D call TRBD1 (5 bases). Germline loops: CDR1 SGHTA, CDR2 FQGNSA. V was pared by 1 base and J by 8 bases, with 14 bases between. The CDR3 has 14 residues. The CDR3 nucleotides read TGTGCCAGCAGCTTAGTGATGGGGCGGTCGGGCTACACCTTC. Translation gives CASSLVMGRSGYTF.

The chain carries TRBV4-2 and TRBJ2-1, with TRBD2 matching over 7 bases. The CDR3 loop spans 16 amino acids. Germline V lookup: CDR1 LGHNA, CDR2 YNFKEQ. The V gene end was trimmed by 1 base and the J gene end by 1 base; junction bases not matched to a gene: 4. This CDR3 is CASSQVSSGSYNEQFF. The CDR3, as DNA: TGTGCCAGCAGCCAAGTAAGTAGCGGGTCCTACAATGAGCAGTTCTTC.

The V gene is TRBV28, the J gene TRBJ1-4; 7 nucleotides agree with TRBD1. The V segment lost 6 bases and the J segment 6 bases; nucleotides outside the gene matches: 13. CDR1 MDHEN and CDR2 SYDVKM come from the germline V gene. This CDR3 contains 16 residues. The CDR3 reads CASSLLRQGVDEKLFF. The CDR3 DNA reads as TGTGCCAGCAGCTTACTCAGACAGGGAGTGGATGAAAAACTGTTTTTT.

The V call is TRBV4-2, the J call TRBJ1-5; D is unclear. The ends were cut back, 4 bases at V and 4 bases at J, with 11 bases in the middle. The germline gives CDR1 LGHNA, CDR2 YNFKEQ. There are 14 residues in the CDR3. The CDR3 sequence is CASSLEVRNQPQHF. The CDR3 nucleotides are TGTGCCAGCAGCCTTGAAGTCAGAAATCAGCCCCAGCATTTT.

This CDR3 is CASSRNAGNQPQHF. In DNA form, the CDR3 reads TGTGCCAGCTCCCGGAACGCGGGCAATCAGCCCCAGCATTTT. The genes are TRBV18 and TRBJ1-5; D unclear. V shed 6 bases and J shed 2 bases, with 11 bases lying between them. There are 14 residues in the CDR3. CDR1 and CDR2 (germline): KGHSH, LQKENI.

This sequence joins TRBV9 and TRBJ2-7; perhaps TRBD2 as D (6 bases). CDR3 size: 16 residues. The germline V gene has CDR1 SGDLS and CDR2 YYNGEE. V was clipped by 4 bases and J by 1 base, with 18 bases between them. This CDR3 reads CASSPRGGMGSYEQYF. The CDR3 nucleotides read TGTGCCAGCAGCCCAAGGGGCGGGATGGGATCCTACGAGCAGTACTTC.

The CDR3: CASSLGYAGGARETQYF. CDR3 nucleotide sequence: TGTGCCAGCAGCTTAGGATATGCCGGGGGGGCCCGGGAGACCCAGTACTTC. The V and J genes are TRBV7-2 and TRBJ2-5; 8 bases fit TRBD2. CDR3 size: 17 residues. CDR1 and CDR2 (germline): SGHTA, FQGNSA. J lost 5 bases, V lost 1 base, and 12 bases had no gene match. Variable domain in full (rest from reference TRBV7-2 and TRBJ2-5): GAGVSQSPSNKVTEKGKDVELRCDPISGHTALYWYRQSLGQGLEFLIYFQGNSAPDKSGLPSDRFSAERTGGSVSTLTIQRTQQEDSAVYLCASSLGYAGGARETQYFGPGTRLLVL.

V and J are TRBV2 and TRBJ1-2; TRBD1 is a possible D gene (5 bases). The CDR3 spans 14 residues. The germline V gene has CDR1 SNHLY and CDR2 FYNNEI. Deletions cut 4 bases from V and 4 bases from J, with 13 bases between. CDR3 protein: CASSGTPRSYGYTF. CDR3 in DNA: TGTGCCAGCAGTGGGACACCACGATCCTATGGCTACACCTTC.

V usage is TRBV28 and J usage is TRBJ1-2, with a possible D match to TRBD1 (6 bases). CDR1 and CDR2 from the germline V gene are MDHEN and SYDVKM. V lost 3 bases and J 5 bases, leaving 10 bases between the germline ends. The CDR3 spans 13 residues. The DNA for the CDR3 is TGTGCCAGCAGTTTGCAGGGGCGATATGGCTACACCTTC. As protein: CASSLQGRYGYTF.

This clone was observed once. The sample contains more than one DNA sequence encoding this CDR3. The J gene is TRBJ2-2, the V gene TRBV7-2; D not resolved. Looked up from germline, CDR1 is SGHTA and CDR2 is FQGNSA. Trimming took 1 base from V and 7 from J, leaving 4 bases between them. The CDR3 length is 12 residues. The CDR3 sequence: CASSLELGELFF. Here the CDR3 DNA reads TGTGCCAGCAGCTTAGAGCTCGGGGAGCTGTTTTTT. The full variable domain, its missing parts supplied by reference TRBV7-2 and TRBJ2-2, is GAGVSQSPSNKVTEKGKDVELRCDPISGHTALYWYRQSLGQGLEFLIYFQGNSAPDKSGLPSDRFSAERTGGSVSTLTIQRTQQEDSAVYLCASSLELGELFFGEGSRLTVL.

The V call is TRBV28, the J call TRBJ1-2; D possibly corresponds to TRBD1 (6 bases). The V end lost 9 bases, the J end lost 3 bases, and 20 bases lay between the germline ends. This CDR3 region has 15 residues. Germline V gene data show CDR1 as MDHEN and CDR2 as SYDVKM. CDR3 nucleotide sequence: TGTGCCAGTGTTCAGGGGCGGAGAGACGACTATGGCTACACCTTC. Its protein product is CASVQGRRDDYGYTF.

This clone was seen a handful of times. The V gene is TRBV3-1 (or the pseudogene TRBV3-2), the J gene TRBJ1-1; 10 bases fit TRBD1. The CDR3 length is 15 residues. CDR1 and CDR2 (germline): LGHDT, YNNKEL (reference sequence). After removal of 5 bases from V and 4 bases from J, the junction contained 7 bases not matched to a gene. This CDR3 is CASSSTGGQGTEAFF. As DNA, the CDR3 is TGTGCCAGCAGCTCGACAGGGGGCCAAGGCACTGAAGCTTTCTTT.

This clone was counted only a few times. The chain combines TRBV9 with TRBJ1-6; the match to TRBD1 covers 10 bases. CDR3 length: 16 amino acids. The ends lost 4 bases at V and 7 bases at J; junction bases unmatched: 8. Germline loops: CDR1 SGDLS, CDR2 YYNGEE. The CDR3 reads CASSTHPGQGNSPLHF. In nucleotides, the CDR3 is TGTGCCAGCAGCACCCACCCGGGACAGGGGAATTCACCCCTCCACTTT.

The chain employs TRBV5-1 and TRBJ1-1, with 8 nucleotides matching TRBD1. V dropped 4 bases and J dropped 4; count of bases not matched to a gene: 3. The CDR3 spans 13 residues. Germline V gene sequence: CDR1 SGHRS, CDR2 YFSETQ. This chain's CDR3 is CASSPQGATEAFF. CDR3 DNA: TGCGCCAGCAGCCCGCAGGGGGCCACTGAAGCTTTCTTT.

Only one count was recorded for this clone. This chain links TRBV7-9 with TRBJ1-2, with 7 positions matching TRBD1. This CDR3 comprises 17 residues. CDR1 and CDR2 (germline): SEHNR, FQNEAQ (reference sequence). Trimming took 2 bases from V and 0 from J; bases not matched to a gene: 9. The CDR3 DNA reads TGTGCCAGCAGCTTAATTCGAGGACAGGACCCTAACTATGGCTACACCTTC. It specifies CASSLIRGQDPNYGYTF.

This rearrangement joins TRBV2 to TRBJ2-5, with TRBD2 matching over 8 bases. The CDR3 extends over 15 amino acids. CDR1 and CDR2 from the germline V gene are SNHLY and FYNNEI. After removal of 2 bases from V and 4 bases from J, the junction contained 6 bases not matched to a gene. The CDR3 sequence is CASSEPASGLETQYF. The CDR3 nucleotides read TGTGCCAGCAGTGAACCCGCTAGCGGGTTAGAGACCCAGTACTTC.

The V and J genes are TRBV7-2 and TRBJ1-2; D gene unclear. Germline CDR1 SGHTA, CDR2 FQGNSA. Trimming stripped 0 bases from V and 4 bases from J, with 9 bases between. The CDR3 totals 14 residues. CDR3 nucleotides: TGTGCCAGCAGCTTAGCGGCTCTGTCCTATGGCTACACCTTC. Its protein product is CASSLAALSYGYTF.

This chain joins TRBV6-2 or TRBV6-3 and TRBJ2-3; no definite D call. The V end was cut by 5 bases, the J end by 8 bases, with 29 bases between. Germline CDR1 reads MNHEY; CDR2 reads SVGEGT. The CDR3 is made up of 18 amino acids. For the CDR3, the DNA is TGTGCCAGCAGTAAAACGAAAGAACTGGTATCTGCACGGGTTACGCAGTATTTT. This gives the protein CASSKTKELVSARVTQYF.

J is TRBJ1-6 and V is TRBV7-2; 11 nucleotides line up with TRBD1. The CDR3 loop spans 15 amino acids. With V trimmed by 4 bases and J by 6 bases, 2 bases remained unmatched. Looked up from germline, CDR1 is SGHTA and CDR2 is FQGNSA. As DNA, the CDR3 is TGTGCCAGCAGCTCCGGGACAGGGGGTAATTCACCCCTCCACTTT. It yields the protein CASSSGTGGNSPLHF. The entire variable domain, with the rest obtained from reference TRBV7-2 and TRBJ1-6, is as follows: GAGVSQSPSNKVTEKGKDVELRCDPISGHTALYWYRQSLGQGLEFLIYFQGNSAPDKSGLPSDRFSAERTGGSVSTLTIQRTQQEDSAVYLCASSSGTGGNSPLHFGNGTRLTVT.

This clone is a singleton in its sample. This sequence joins TRBV6-5 and TRBJ2-7; D remains unclear. V was clipped by 7 bases and J by 7 bases, with 17 bases between them. This CDR3 has 13 residues. Germline CDR1 and CDR2: MNHEY and SVGAGI. CDR3 nucleotides: TGTGCCAGCACTCGGCGAGGCCTCCGGGAGCAGTACTTC. This codes for CASTRRGLREQYF.